The rows below give T cell receptor beta chains drawn from one sample of a study of T cell clones after liver transplantation. Assay: immunoSEQ multiplex PCR; the TCRdb copy retains only in-frame clones and omits some. Among more than 95,000 clones listed, approximately 85% were seen once. Sequencing used CD4+ T cells from blood, obtained before liver transplant. Receptor source: a human donor who received a liver transplant. CDR3s include the opening cysteine and the closing phenylalanine or tryptophan. The D gene is left open where the match is weak. For some rows the clone size is stated as once, few or many, or as a class when expanded; others skip it.

V gene	D gene	clone size	J gene	CDR3 DNA	CDR3 protein
TRBV2	NA	NA	TRBJ1-5	TGTGCCAGCAGTCGGGACTTTAGCAATCAGCCCCAGCATTTT	CASSRDFSNQPQHF
TRBV18	NA	NA	TRBJ1-3	TGTGCCAGCTCACCTCCTGGGGGGAGCTCTGGAAACACCATATATTTT	CASSPPGGSSGNTIYF
TRBV27	NA	NA	TRBJ2-5	TGTGCCAGCAGTTTAAGAGTTCTAGAGACCCAGTACTTC	CASSLRVLETQYF
TRBV9	TRBD2	once	TRBJ2-1	TGTGCCAGCAGCACCCCGGGACTAGCTGCTCACAATGAGCAGTTCTTC	CASSTPGLAAHNEQFF
TRBV5-1	TRBD2	NA	TRBJ2-5	TGCGCCAGCAGCTTGAGTGGCGGGAGAGAGACCCAGTACTTC	CASSLSGGRETQYF
TRBV12-5	NA	NA	TRBJ2-5	TGTGCTAGTGGTTTAAGGGGCGGGGAGACCCAGTACTTC	CASGLRGGETQYF
TRBV7-3	TRBD2	NA	TRBJ2-1	TGTGCCAGCAGCTTAGGGACTAGTATAAAAGAGCAGTTCTTC	CASSLGTSIKEQFF
TRBV5-1	NA	NA	TRBJ1-4	TGCGCCAGCAGCCGAGGGAAGGGTAATGAAAAACTGTTTTTT	CASSRGKGNEKLFF
TRBV27	TRBD1	NA	TRBJ2-1	TGTGCCAGCAGTTCGGGACAGGGGAAGCACAATGAGCAGTTCTTC	CASSSGQGKHNEQFF
TRBV5-1	NA	NA	TRBJ1-2	TGCGCCAGCAGCTTGGTGGGGACGGACTATGGCTACACCTTC	CASSLVGTDYGYTF
TRBV5-4	NA	NA	TRBJ2-7	TGTGCCAGCAGCTTCTCCACAACTGGTAGGGACGAGCAGTACTTC	CASSFSTTGRDEQYF
TRBV7-3	TRBD2	NA	TRBJ2-1	TGTGCCAGCAGTCACCCACCAACAAGCGGGAGTACCTATGAGCAGTTCTTC	CASSHPPTSGSTYEQFF
TRBV30	NA	few	TRBJ1-5	TGTGCCTGGGGGGACTCCAATAGCAATCAGCCCCAGCATTTT	CAWGDSNSNQPQHF
TRBV28	NA	NA	TRBJ2-3	TGTGCCAGCAGGGGGGGGCTTGGCACAGATACGCAGTATTTT	CASRGGLGTDTQYF
TRBV2	NA	NA	TRBJ2-7	TGTGCCAGCAGGGGCAAGAGCTCCTACGAGCAGTACTTC	CASRGKSSYEQYF
TRBV7-3	TRBD2	NA	TRBJ2-1	TGTGCCAGCAGCCAAGTCGGCGGAGGGACTAGGAAAGGCGATGAGCAGTTCTTC	CASSQVGGGTRKGDEQFF
TRBV25-1	TRBD2	NA	TRBJ2-3	TGTGCCTCCCAACCCGTTCTAGCGGGGGTCACAGATACGCAGTATTTT	CASQPVLAGVTDTQYF
TRBV5-6	TRBD1	NA	TRBJ2-7	TGTGCCAGCAGCCCCGGGGGAGGGACAGGGGTGAGCGAGCAGTACTTC	CASSPGGGTGVSEQYF
TRBV7-2	NA	NA	TRBJ2-3	TGTGCCAGCAGCCCAGGGGATGAGGGCCGGGCCATATCAGATACGCAGTATTTT	CASSPGDEGRAISDTQYF
TRBV25-1	NA	NA	TRBJ1-5	TGTGCCAGCAGTGAATCGGGGGGGTTTCAGCCCCAGCATTTT	CASSESGGFQPQHF
TRBV19	NA	once	TRBJ2-2	TGTGCCAGTAGTTCCCCGGGGGGCGCGAACACCGGGGAGCTGTTTTTT	CASSSPGGANTGELFF
TRBV6-1	NA	NA	TRBJ2-7	TGTGCCAGCAACGACGGTCAGGGGCAGTACTTC	CASNDGQGQYF
TRBV5-1	NA	NA	TRBJ2-1	TGCGCCAGCAGCCCACAGGACAGCTCCTACAATGAGCAGTTCTTC	CASSPQDSSYNEQFF
TRBV25-1	NA	NA	TRBJ1-3	TGTGCCAGCAGTGCCACAGGGCCGCAGGAAGGAAACACCATATATTTT	CASSATGPQEGNTIYF
TRBV4-1	TRBD1	NA	TRBJ2-2	TGCGCCAGCAGCCTATATATGGGACAGGGGCCAAACACCGGGGAGCTGTTTTTT	CASSLYMGQGPNTGELFF
TRBV7-9	NA	NA	TRBJ1-1	TGTGCCAGCAGCCCGGGACGGAACACTGAAGCTTTCTTT	CASSPGRNTEAFF
TRBV29-1	NA	NA	TRBJ1-1	TGCAGCGTTGGAAGAGGCCCTTTGGGGGGCAAGAATACTGAAGCTTTCTTT	CSVGRGPLGGKNTEAFF
TRBV30	TRBD1	NA	TRBJ1-6	TGTGCCTGGACTCAGGGGGGATCACCCCTCCACTTT	CAWTQGGSPLHF
TRBV6-1	NA	NA	TRBJ2-7	TGTGCCAGCAGTGAACGGGGATGGTACGAGCAGTACTTC	CASSERGWYEQYF
TRBV11-3	TRBD1	NA	TRBJ2-7	TGTGCCAGCAGCTTGGACGGGACAGGGCTGAACGAGCAGTACTTC	CASSLDGTGLNEQYF
TRBV5-1	NA	NA	TRBJ1-6	TGCGCCAGCAGCTCAGAGGCAGGGTTATATAATTCACCCCTCCACTTT	CASSSEAGLYNSPLHF
TRBV6-6	NA	few	TRBJ2-7	TGTGCCAGCAGCTCAGGGTCCTACGAGCAGTACTTC	CASSSGSYEQYF
TRBV7-2	TRBD1	NA	TRBJ1-5	TGTGCCAGCAGCTTAGTCGGCAGGGGGCTAAGTCAGCCCCAGCATTTT	CASSLVGRGLSQPQHF
TRBV27	NA	NA	TRBJ2-2	TGTGCCAGCAGTACGAGGACAGACCCTTTGAACACCGGGGAGCTGTTTTTT	CASSTRTDPLNTGELFF
TRBV7-2	TRBD2	NA	TRBJ2-7	TGTGCCAGCAGCTCCAGGACTAGCGGTGGCTACGAGCAGTACTTC	CASSSRTSGGYEQYF
TRBV2	NA	NA	TRBJ1-2	TGTGCCAGCAGTCCAACCGGACAGCTCTATGGCTACACCTTC	CASSPTGQLYGYTF
TRBV2	TRBD2	NA	TRBJ2-3	TGTGCCAGCAGTGGAGCGGGGGCCCTGCGCACGCAGTATTTT	CASSGAGALRTQYF
TRBV19	NA	NA	TRBJ1-4	TGTGCCAGTAGTATCGGGGGAAAACTGTTTTTT	CASSIGGKLFF
TRBV18	NA	NA	TRBJ2-7	TGTGCCAGCTCACCACTTGACAGACGCGAGCAGTACTTC	CASSPLDRREQYF
TRBV19	TRBD1	NA	TRBJ1-4	TGTGCCAGTACCGCAGGGGGCGCGACTAATGAAAAACTGTTTTTT	CASTAGGATNEKLFF
TRBV7-8	NA	once	TRBJ2-1	TGTGCCAGCAGCTTAAGCGGCAGAAATATGTACAATGAGCAGTTCTTC	CASSLSGRNMYNEQFF
TRBV10-1	TRBD2	few	TRBJ2-7	TGCGCCAGCAGCCTAGCGGGAGGGAACGAGCAGTACTTC	CASSLAGGNEQYF
TRBV2	NA	few	TRBJ1-1	TGTGCCAGCAGGGTGGGCATGAACACTGAAGCTTTCTTT	CASRVGMNTEAFF
TRBV5-4	NA	once	TRBJ2-1	TGTGCCACCACGGACGGTTACGCCTACAATGAGCAGTTCTTC	CATTDGYAYNEQFF
TRBV5-4	NA	NA	TRBJ2-5	TGTGCCGGAAAGCACAGGGCAAAGGGAGAGACCCAGTACTTC	CAGKHRAKGETQYF
TRBV9	TRBD2	NA	TRBJ2-3	TGTGCCAGCAGCGGAGCGGGGGTCCCCACAGATACGCAGTATTTT	CASSGAGVPTDTQYF
TRBV27	TRBD2	NA	TRBJ2-7	TGTGCCAGCAGTTTTATCTCTGGGGGGGTCGAGCAGTACTTC	CASSFISGGVEQYF
TRBV28	NA	NA	TRBJ2-3	TGTGCCAGCAGTTTCCGACCACTCCTTACGCAGTATTTT	CASSFRPLLTQYF
TRBV19	NA	NA	TRBJ1-5	TGTGCCAGTAGTCGGACACTTAATCAGCCCCAGCATTTT	CASSRTLNQPQHF
TRBV7-2	TRBD1	NA	TRBJ2-7	TGTGCCAGCAGCTTGGTGGGCGCGGGACAGGGGGCCCGAGAGCAGTACTTC	CASSLVGAGQGAREQYF
TRBV7-2	TRBD1	NA	TRBJ1-2	TGTGCCAGCAGCGACCCCCGGGACAGGGGGATGAATAGCTATGGCTACACCTTC	CASSDPRDRGMNSYGYTF
TRBV18	NA	few	TRBJ2-3	TGTGCCAGCTCACCGAGCCAGGGCACAGATACGCAGTATTTT	CASSPSQGTDTQYF
TRBV18	TRBD1	once	TRBJ1-3	TGTGCCAGCTCACCATCACAGGGGGCTTCAGGAAACACCATATATTTT	CASSPSQGASGNTIYF
TRBV16	NA	NA	TRBJ2-7	TGTGCCAGCAGCCAATCCCGAGGGGTAGCTTACGAGCAGTACTTC	CASSQSRGVAYEQYF